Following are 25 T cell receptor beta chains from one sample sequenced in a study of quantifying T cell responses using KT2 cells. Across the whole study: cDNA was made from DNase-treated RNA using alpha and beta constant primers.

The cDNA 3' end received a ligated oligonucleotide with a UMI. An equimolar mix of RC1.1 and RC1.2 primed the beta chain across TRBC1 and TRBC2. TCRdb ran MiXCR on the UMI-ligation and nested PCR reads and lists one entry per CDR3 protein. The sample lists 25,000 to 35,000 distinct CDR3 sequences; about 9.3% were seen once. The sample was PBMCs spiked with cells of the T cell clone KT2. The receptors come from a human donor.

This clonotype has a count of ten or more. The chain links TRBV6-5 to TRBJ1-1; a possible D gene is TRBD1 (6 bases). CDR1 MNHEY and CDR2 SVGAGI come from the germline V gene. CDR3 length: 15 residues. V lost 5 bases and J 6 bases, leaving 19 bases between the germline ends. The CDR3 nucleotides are TGTGCCAGCAGTGATTATACAGGGCCTGGCGCTGAAGCTTTCTTT. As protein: CASSDYTGPGAEAFF.

The DNA of the CDR3 is TGTGCCAGCAGAAGACGGGAGAACACTGAAGCTTTCTTT. It is translated as CASRRRENTEAFF. The V gene is TRBV12-3 or TRBV12-4, the J gene TRBJ1-1; D gene unclear. The CDR3 extends over 13 amino acids. The V end lost 6 bases, the J end lost 1 base, and 9 bases lay between the germline ends.

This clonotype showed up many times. The CDR3 protein is CASSLAPGTADTQYF. The DNA for the CDR3 is TGTGCCAGCAGCTTAGCACCCGGGACGGCAGATACGCAGTATTTT. This chain joins TRBV11-3 and TRBJ2-3, with D perhaps TRBD1 or TRBD2 (5 bases each). The CDR3 length is 15 residues. Trimming took 1 base from V and 4 from J, leaving 12 bases between them. The V gene's germline CDR1 is SGHNT and CDR2 YENEEA.

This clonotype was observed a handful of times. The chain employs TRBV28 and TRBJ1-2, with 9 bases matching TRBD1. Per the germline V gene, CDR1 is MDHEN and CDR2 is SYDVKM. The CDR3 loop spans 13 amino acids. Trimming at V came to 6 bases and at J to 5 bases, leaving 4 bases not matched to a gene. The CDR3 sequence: CASRLGQGYGYTF. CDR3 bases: TGTGCCAGCAGACTTGGACAGGGGTATGGCTACACCTTC.

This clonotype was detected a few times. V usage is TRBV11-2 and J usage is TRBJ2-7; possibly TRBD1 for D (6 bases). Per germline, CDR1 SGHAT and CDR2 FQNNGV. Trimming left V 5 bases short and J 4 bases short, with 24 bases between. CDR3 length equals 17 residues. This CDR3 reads CASSHFGGRATPYEQYF. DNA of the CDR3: TGTGCCAGCAGCCATTTTGGGGGCAGGGCCACCCCTTACGAGCAGTACTTC.

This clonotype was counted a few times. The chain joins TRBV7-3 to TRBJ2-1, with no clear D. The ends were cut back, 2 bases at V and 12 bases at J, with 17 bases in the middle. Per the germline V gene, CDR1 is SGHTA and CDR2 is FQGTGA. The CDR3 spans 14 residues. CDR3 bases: TGTGCCAGCAGCTTAGGTCCATCCCCGGTCTCGCAGTTCTTC. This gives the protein CASSLGPSPVSQFF.

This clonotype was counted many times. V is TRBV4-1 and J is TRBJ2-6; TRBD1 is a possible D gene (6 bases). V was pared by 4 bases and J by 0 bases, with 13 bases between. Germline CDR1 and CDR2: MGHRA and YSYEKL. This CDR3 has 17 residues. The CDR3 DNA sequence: TGCGCCAGCAGCCCATCGGACAGCTACTCTGGGGCCAACGTCCTGACTTTC. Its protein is CASSPSDSYSGANVLTF.

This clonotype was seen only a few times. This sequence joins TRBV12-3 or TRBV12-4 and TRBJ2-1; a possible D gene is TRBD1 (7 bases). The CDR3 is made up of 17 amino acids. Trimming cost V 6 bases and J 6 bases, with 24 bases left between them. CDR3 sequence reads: CASSLLSGWGDSNEQFF. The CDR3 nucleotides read TGTGCCAGCAGCTTACTCTCAGGTTGGGGGGACAGCAATGAGCAGTTCTTC.

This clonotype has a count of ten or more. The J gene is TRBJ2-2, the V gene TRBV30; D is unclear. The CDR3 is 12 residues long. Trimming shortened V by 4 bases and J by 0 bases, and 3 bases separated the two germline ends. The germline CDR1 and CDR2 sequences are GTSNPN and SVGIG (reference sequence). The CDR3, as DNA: TGTGCCTGGACATCGAACACCGGGGAGCTGTTTTTT. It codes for CAWTSNTGELFF.

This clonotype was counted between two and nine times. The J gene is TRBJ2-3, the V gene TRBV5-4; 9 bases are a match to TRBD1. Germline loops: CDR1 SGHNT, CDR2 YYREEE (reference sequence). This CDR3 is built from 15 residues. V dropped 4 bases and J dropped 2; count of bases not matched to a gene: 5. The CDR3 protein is CASSLRDRATDTQYF. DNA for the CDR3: TGTGCCAGCAGCCTCCGGGACAGGGCCACAGATACGCAGTATTTT.

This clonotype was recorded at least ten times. The CDR3 coding sequence is TGTGCCAGCAGTTACTCTCCAGGGTCGAGCACTGAAGCTTTCTTT. This sequence encodes CASSYSPGSSTEAFF. The gene calls are TRBV6-5 and TRBJ1-1, with a weak D call TRBD1 (5 bases). Between the trimmed V and J ends, which lost 0 bases and 4 bases, there was a span of 12 bases. Germline assignment: CDR1 MNHEY and CDR2 SVGAGI. This CDR3 region has 15 residues.

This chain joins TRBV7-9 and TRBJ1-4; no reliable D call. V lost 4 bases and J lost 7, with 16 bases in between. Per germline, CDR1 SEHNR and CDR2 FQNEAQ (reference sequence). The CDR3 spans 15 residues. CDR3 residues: CASSSWTPVGEKLFF. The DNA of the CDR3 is TGTGCCAGCAGCTCCTGGACCCCTGTGGGTGAAAAACTGTTTTTT.

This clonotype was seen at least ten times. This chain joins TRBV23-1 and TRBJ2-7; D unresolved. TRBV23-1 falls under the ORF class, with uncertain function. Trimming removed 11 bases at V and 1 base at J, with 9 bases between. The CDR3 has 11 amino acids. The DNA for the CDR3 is TGCGCCCCCCTGCTGTCCTACGAGCAGTACTTC. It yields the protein CAPLLSYEQYF.

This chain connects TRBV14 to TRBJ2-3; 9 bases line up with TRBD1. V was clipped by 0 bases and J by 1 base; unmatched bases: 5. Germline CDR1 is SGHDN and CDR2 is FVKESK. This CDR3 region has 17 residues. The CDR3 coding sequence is TGTGCCAGCAGCCAAGACGGGACAGGGTTGGGCACAGATACGCAGTATTTT. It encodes CASSQDGTGLGTDTQYF.

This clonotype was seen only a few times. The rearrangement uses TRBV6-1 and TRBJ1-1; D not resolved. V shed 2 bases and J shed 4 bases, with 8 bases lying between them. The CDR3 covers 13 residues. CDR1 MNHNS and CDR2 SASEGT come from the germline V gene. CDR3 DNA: TGTGCCAGCAGTGAATCTGAGTTCACTGAAGCTTTCTTT. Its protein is CASSESEFTEAFF.

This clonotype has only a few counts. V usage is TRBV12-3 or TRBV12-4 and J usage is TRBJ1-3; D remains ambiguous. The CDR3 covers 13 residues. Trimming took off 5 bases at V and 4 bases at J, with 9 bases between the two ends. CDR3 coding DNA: TGTGCCAGCAGTAGGTCGGGGGGAAACACCATATATTTT. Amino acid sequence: CASSRSGGNTIYF.

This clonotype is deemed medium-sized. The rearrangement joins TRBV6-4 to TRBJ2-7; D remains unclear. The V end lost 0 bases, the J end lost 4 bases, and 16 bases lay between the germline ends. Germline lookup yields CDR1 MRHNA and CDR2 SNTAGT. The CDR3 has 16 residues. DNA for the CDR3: TGTGCCAGCAGTGACTCGACGCAATCTGGGGTTTACGAGCAGTACTTC. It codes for CASSDSTQSGVYEQYF.

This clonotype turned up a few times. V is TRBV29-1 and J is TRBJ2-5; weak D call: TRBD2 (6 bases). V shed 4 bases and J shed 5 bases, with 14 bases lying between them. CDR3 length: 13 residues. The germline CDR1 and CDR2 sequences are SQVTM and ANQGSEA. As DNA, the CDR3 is TGCAGCGTTGGGGGGGTTCAAGGGGAGACCCAGTACTTC. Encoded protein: CSVGGVQGETQYF.

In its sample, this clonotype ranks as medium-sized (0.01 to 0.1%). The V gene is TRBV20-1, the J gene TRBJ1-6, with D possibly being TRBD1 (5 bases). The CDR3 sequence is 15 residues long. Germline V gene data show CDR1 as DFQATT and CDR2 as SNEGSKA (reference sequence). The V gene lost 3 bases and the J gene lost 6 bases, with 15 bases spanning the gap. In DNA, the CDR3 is TGCAGTGCTAGCGCCGACAGCTTAAGTAATTCACCCCTCCACTTT. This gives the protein CSASADSLSNSPLHF.

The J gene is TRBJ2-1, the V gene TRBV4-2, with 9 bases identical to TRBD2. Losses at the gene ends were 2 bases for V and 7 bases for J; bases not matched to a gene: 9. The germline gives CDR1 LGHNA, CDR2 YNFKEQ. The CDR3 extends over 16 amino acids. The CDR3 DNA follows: TGTGCCAGCAGCCAACATATTAGCGGGAGTGGGAATGAGCAGTTCTTC. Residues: CASSQHISGSGNEQFF.

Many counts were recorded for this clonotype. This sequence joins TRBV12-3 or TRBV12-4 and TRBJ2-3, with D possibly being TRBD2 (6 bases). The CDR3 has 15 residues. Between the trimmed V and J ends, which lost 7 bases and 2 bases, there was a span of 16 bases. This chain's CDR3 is CASTPRGLDTDTQYF. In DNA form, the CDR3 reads TGTGCCAGCACTCCCCGGGGACTTGACACAGATACGCAGTATTTT.

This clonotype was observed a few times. The CDR3 protein is CATLRAGRPYEQYF. CDR3 DNA: TGTGCCACCCTCCGGGCGGGAAGGCCCTACGAGCAGTACTTC. The J gene is TRBJ2-7, the V gene TRBV6-2 or TRBV6-3; D perhaps matches TRBD2 (6 bases). The V and J ends lost 10 bases and 2 bases respectively, with 18 bases between them. The CDR3 has 14 residues. Germline V gene data show CDR1 as MNHEY and CDR2 as SVGEGT.

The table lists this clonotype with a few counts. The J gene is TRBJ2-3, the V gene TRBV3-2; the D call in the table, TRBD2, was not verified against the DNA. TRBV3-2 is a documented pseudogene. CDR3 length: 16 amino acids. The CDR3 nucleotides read TGTGCCAGCACCCCGACTAGGGGTGCCGACACAGATACGCAGTATTTT. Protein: CASTPTRGADTDTQYF.

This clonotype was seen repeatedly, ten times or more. CDR3 coding DNA: TGTGCCAGCAGCCCCGGCGGGGGGAGCTCCTACGAGCAGTACTTC. It translates to CASSPGGGSSYEQYF. The rearrangement uses TRBV7-2 and TRBJ2-7; 8 bases align to TRBD2. Trimming cost V 5 bases and J 0 bases; bases outside gene matches: 6. This CDR3 is 15 amino acids long. Germline CDR1 reads SGHTA; CDR2 reads FQGNSA.

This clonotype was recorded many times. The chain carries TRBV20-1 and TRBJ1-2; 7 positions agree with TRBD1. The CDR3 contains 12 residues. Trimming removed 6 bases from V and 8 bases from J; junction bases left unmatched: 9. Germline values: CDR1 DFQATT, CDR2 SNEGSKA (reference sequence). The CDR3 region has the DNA TGCAGTGCCAAATCAAACAGGGGCGGCTACACCTTC. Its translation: CSAKSNRGGYTF.